Sequencing of this T cell receptor beta chain was carried out in a study of blood T cell repertoires in COVID-19. The CDR3 contains 11 residues. V lost 4 bases and J 2 bases, leaving 3 bases between the germline ends. The germline V gene has CDR1 ENHRY and CDR2 SYGVKD. Original processing notes: Nucleated cell number was recorded as an estimate derived from reference gene primer amplification. TCRdb keeps only in-frame clones here, not all; method: immunoSEQ multiplex PCR. The V and J calls and clone size were taken over from that table, and D and trimming were inferred from the DNA. Of some 150,000 clones detected, roughly four fifths appear once; the ten largest clones hold 7% to 9%.

The sequencing sample was made of peripheral blood. The chain has TRBV10-3 and TRBJ2-7; D is ambiguous. The receptor comes from a human donor with acute or convalescent COVID-19. The donor label of this sample is uncertain. CDR3 region: CAISGAYEQYF. CDR3 coding DNA: TGTGCCATCAGTGGAGCCTACGAGCAGTACTTC.